This T cell receptor (beta chain) was identified in a study of cytomegalovirus exposure and HLA in healthy donors. About the study: Researchers found that just over 80% of about 400 genotyped donors fell within the Caucasian-associated ancestry cluster.

V was pared by 6 bases and J by 5 bases, with 12 bases of the junction left unmatched. The germline V gene encodes CDR1 LGHNA and CDR2 YNFKEQ. The CDR3 runs 15 residues. Study-level points and caveats: One cluster of highly shared sequence variants probably arose as a sequencing artifact.

The donors were healthy bone marrow donors. 13 Jbeta primers and 60 Vbeta primers were used for the PCR. Clones were sequenced by immunoSEQ multiplex PCR, and TCRdb holds only the in-frame ones, with some missing. The data contain 100,000 to 150,000 clones, more than 70% of them singletons. Of note for this clone: The antigen remains undetermined.

This TCR was sampled from a man between 45 and 60 years old in good health and CMV-seropositive. The specimen was PBMCs. The rearrangement links TRBV4-2 to TRBJ1-1; 7 nucleotides match TRBD1. CDR3 sequence reads: CASSPIGTASTEAFF. DNA of the CDR3: TGTGCCAGCAGTCCTATAGGGACAGCGTCTACTGAAGCTTTCTTT.